This TCR beta chain was sequenced during a study of cytomegalovirus exposure and HLA in healthy donors. On the study more broadly: Earlier sequencing of some 180 million T cells yielded under 120 million unique TCR beta sequences.

Findings and caveats of the study: Presence/absence comparisons presumed near-even sequencing depth among donors. As a later analysis revealed, the rate of TCR association differed by HLA locus, with DRB1 most and HLA-C fewest. Most sequenced TCRs were rare (though some public TCRs occurred in many donors).

In germline, CDR1 is SQVTM, CDR2 ANQGSEA. The CDR3 contains 13 residues. Trimming took 8 bases from V and 8 from J; bases not matched to a gene: 7. To note about this clone: No antigen is known for it.

13 Jbeta primers and 60 Vbeta primers were used for the PCR. The method was immunoSEQ multiplex PCR; TCRdb's version includes in-frame clones alone and lacks a portion of them. The sample carries about 190,000 clones, roughly four fifths recorded once. The chain employs TRBV29-1 and TRBJ2-1, with 12 bases identical to TRBD2. The TCR originated in a woman in her 30s in good health and CMV-seropositive. The material sequenced was PBMCs. The DNA for the CDR3 is TGCAGCTTGGGACTAGCGGGTCCTTATGAGCAGTTCTTC. It codes for CSLGLAGPYEQFF.